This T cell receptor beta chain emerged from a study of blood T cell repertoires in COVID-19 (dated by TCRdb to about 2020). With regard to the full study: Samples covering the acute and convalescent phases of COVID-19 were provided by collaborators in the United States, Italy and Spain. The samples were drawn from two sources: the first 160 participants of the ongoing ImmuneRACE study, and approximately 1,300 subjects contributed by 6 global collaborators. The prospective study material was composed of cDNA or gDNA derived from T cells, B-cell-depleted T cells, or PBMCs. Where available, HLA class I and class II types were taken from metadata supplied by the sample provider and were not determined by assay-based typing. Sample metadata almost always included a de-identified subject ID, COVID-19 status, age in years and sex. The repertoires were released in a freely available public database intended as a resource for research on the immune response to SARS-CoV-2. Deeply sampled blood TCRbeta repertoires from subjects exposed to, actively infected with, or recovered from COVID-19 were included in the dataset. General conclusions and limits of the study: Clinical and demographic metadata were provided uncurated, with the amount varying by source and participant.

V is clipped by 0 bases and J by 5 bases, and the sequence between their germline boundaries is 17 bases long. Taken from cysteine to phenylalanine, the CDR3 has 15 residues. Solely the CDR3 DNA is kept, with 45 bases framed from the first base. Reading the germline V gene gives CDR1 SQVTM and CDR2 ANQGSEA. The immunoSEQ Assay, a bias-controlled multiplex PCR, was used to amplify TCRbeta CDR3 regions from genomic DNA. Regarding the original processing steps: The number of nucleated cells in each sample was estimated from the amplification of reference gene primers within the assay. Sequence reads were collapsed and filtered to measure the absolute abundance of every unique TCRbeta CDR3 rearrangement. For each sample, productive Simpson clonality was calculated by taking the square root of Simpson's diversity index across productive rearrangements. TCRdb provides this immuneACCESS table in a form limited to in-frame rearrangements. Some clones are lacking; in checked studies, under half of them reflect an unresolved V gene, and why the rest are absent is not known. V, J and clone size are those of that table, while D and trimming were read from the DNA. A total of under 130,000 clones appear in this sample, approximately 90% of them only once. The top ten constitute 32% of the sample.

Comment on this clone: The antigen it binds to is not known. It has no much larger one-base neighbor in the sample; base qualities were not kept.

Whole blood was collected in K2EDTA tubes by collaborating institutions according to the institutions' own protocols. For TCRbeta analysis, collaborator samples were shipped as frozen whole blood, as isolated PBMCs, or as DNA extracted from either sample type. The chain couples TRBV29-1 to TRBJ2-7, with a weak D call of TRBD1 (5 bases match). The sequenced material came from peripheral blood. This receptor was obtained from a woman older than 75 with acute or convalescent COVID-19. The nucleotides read TGCAGCGTTGAAGACCAGGGAAGGGCTGGTAACGAGCAGTACTTC. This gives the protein CSVEDQGRAGNEQYF.